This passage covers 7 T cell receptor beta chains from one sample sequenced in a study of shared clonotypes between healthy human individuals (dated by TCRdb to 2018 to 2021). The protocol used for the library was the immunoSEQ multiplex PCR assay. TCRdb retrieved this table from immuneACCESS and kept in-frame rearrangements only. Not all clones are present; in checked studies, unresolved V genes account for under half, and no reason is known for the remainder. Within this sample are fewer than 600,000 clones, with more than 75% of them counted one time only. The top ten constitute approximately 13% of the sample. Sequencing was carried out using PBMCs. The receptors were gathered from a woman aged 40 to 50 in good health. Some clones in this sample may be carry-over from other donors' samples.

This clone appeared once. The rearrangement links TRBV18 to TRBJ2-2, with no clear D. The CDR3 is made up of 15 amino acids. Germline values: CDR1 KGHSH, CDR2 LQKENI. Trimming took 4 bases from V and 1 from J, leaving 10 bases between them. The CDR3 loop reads CASSLVRENTGELFF. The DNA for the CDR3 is TGTGCCAGCTCACTAGTACGAGAGAACACCGGGGAGCTGTTTTTT.

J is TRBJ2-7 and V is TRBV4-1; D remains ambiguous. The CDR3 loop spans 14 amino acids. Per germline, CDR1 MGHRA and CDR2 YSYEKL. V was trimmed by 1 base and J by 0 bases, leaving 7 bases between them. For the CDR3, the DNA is TGCGCCAGCAGCCAAGTTCCCAGCTCCTACGAGCAGTACTTC. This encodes CASSQVPSSYEQYF.

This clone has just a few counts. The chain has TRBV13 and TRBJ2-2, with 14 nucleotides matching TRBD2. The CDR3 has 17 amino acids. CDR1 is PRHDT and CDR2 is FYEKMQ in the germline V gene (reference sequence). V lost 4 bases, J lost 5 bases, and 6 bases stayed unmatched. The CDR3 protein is CASSSGTSGSGTGELFF. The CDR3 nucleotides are TGTGCCAGCAGCTCCGGGACTAGCGGGAGTGGAACCGGGGAGCTGTTTTTT.

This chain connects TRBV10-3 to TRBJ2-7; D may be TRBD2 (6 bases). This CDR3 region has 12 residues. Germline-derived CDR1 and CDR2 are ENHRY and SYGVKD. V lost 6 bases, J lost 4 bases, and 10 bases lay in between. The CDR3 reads CAIRGSGYEQYF. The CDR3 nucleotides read TGTGCCATCAGAGGTAGCGGATACGAGCAGTACTTC.

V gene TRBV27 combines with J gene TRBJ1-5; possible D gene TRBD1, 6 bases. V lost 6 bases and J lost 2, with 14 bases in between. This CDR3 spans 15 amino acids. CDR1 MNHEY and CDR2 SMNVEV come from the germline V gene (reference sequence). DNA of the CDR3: TGTGCCAGCAGGAAACAGGGAGGAGGCAATCAGCCCCAGCATTTT. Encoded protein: CASRKQGGGNQPQHF.

As DNA, the CDR3 is TGTGCCAGTAGTATAGGGAAAGGGCGAGGCAATCAGCCCCAGCATTTT. Its protein product is CASSIGKGRGNQPQHF. The rearrangement uses TRBV19 and TRBJ1-5; D ambiguous. This CDR3 region has 16 residues. Germline values: CDR1 LNHDA, CDR2 SQIVND (reference sequence). V shed 1 base and J shed 2 bases, with 12 bases lying between them.

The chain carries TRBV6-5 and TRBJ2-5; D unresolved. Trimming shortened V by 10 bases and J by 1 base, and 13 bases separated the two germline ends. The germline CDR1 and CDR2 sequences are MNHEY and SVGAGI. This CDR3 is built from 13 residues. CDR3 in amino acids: CATKIRSQETQYF. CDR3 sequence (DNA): TGTGCCACTAAGATCAGGTCCCAAGAGACCCAGTACTTC.